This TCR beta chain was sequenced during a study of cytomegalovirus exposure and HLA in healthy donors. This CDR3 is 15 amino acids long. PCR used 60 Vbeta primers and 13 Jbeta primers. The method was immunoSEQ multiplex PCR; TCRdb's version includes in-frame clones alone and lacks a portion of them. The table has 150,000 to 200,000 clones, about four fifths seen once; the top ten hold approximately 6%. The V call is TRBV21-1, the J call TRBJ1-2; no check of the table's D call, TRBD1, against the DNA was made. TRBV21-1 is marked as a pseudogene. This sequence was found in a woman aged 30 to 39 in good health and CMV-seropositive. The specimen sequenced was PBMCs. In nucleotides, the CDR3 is TGTGCCAGCAGCAAAGTTGGCAGGGGGCTAGATGGCTACACCTTC. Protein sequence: CASSKVGRGLDGYTF.